This T cell receptor beta chain was found in a study of T-cell reconstitution after alpha-beta-depleted transplantation in children. Trimming removed 3 bases from V and 2 bases from J, with 5 bases in between. Germline V gene sequence: CDR1 DFQATT, CDR2 SNEGSKA (reference sequence). CDR3 length: 13 amino acids. For TCRbeta, the library was prepared with unique molecular identifiers. A single record per CDR3 protein comes from TCRdb applying MiXCR to the PCR reads. The sample holds around 700,000 distinct CDR3 sequences, about an eighth seen once. With regard to this clonotype: The antigen is unknown.

Study outcomes and limitations: Surviving recipient T cells and intrathymic progenitors accounted for some patients' high TCRbeta diversity at day 60. T-cell counts and diversity at one year post-transplant came mainly from newly produced T cells.

The rearrangement joins TRBV20-1 to TRBJ2-6; no clear D gene. The sample was PBMCs, taken before TCRalphabeta/CD19-depleted stem cell transplant. The receptor was isolated from a girl aged 2 to 9 with congenital amegakaryocytic thrombocytopenia, due to receive a stem cell transplant. The CDR3 DNA reads as TGCAGTGCTAGGTTTCCTGGGGCCAACGTCCTGACTTTC. Translation gives CSARFPGANVLTF.